The 5 T cell receptor beta chains presented below share a single source sample, sequenced in a study of PD-L1 blockade in urothelial cancer. TCRdb keeps only in-frame clones here, not all; method: immunoSEQ multiplex PCR. The sample records 70,000 or so clones, approximately 80% being singletons. Sequences were derived from PBMCs, sampled around atezolizumab (anti-PD-L1) treatment. These receptors originate from a man in his 70s with urothelial cancer.

The J gene is TRBJ2-1, the V gene TRBV7-3, with a weak D call TRBD1 (5 bases). There are 12 residues in the CDR3. The germline CDR1 and CDR2 sequences are SGHTA and FQGTGA. V lost 5 bases and J lost 9, with 11 bases in between. Here the CDR3 reads CASSSSQGEQFF. The CDR3 coding sequence is TGTGCCAGCAGCAGCTCCCAGGGTGAGCAGTTCTTC.

The chain combines TRBV30 with TRBJ1-1, with 7 bases lining up with TRBD1. Germline V gene sequence: CDR1 GTSNPN, CDR2 SVGIG (reference sequence). V shed 0 bases, J shed 4 bases, and the junction held 8 bases outside the gene matches. This CDR3 spans 15 amino acids. The chain's CDR3 is CAWSVGTAVGTEAFF. The CDR3 DNA is TGTGCCTGGAGTGTGGGGACAGCTGTGGGCACTGAAGCTTTCTTT.

The chain is built from TRBV20-1 and TRBJ1-5; D remains unclear. The length of the CDR3 is 11 residues. Germline lookup yields CDR1 DFQATT and CDR2 SNEGSKA (reference sequence). The germline V and J ends were trimmed by 1 base and 6 bases, with 4 bases remaining between them. The CDR3 nucleotides read TGCAGTGCTAGAGGAGGTCAGCCCCAGCATTTT. The encoded protein is CSARGGQPQHF.

V usage is TRBV6-4 and J usage is TRBJ2-7, with D maybe TRBD2 (5 bases). Trimming pared 7 bases from V and 3 bases from J, leaving 22 bases between. Looked up from germline, CDR1 is MRHNA and CDR2 is SNTAGT. The CDR3 runs to 16 residues. CDR3 in amino acids: CASMNNGVQLRYEQYF. In nucleotides, the CDR3 is TGTGCCAGCATGAATAACGGGGTCCAACTTCGCTACGAGCAGTACTTC.

J is TRBJ2-1 and V is TRBV5-5; TRBD2 matches at 9 bases. V dropped 0 bases and J dropped 13; count of bases not matched to a gene: 5. There are 13 residues in the CDR3. CDR1 and CDR2 from the germline V gene are SGHKS and YYEKEE (reference sequence). CDR3 sequence reads: CASSLDLAGSQFF. CDR3 in DNA: TGTGCCAGCAGCTTGGATCTAGCGGGATCACAGTTCTTC.